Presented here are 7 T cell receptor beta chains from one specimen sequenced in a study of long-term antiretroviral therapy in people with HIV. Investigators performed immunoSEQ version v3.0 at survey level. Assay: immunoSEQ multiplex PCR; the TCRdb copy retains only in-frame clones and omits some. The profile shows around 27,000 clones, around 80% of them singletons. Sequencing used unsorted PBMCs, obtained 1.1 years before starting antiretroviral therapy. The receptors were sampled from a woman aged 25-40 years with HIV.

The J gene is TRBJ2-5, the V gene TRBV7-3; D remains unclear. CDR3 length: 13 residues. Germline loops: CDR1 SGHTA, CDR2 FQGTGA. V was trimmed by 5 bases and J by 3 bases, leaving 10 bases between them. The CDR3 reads CASSETFKETQYF. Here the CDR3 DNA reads TGTGCCAGCAGCGAGACATTTAAAGAGACCCAGTACTTC.

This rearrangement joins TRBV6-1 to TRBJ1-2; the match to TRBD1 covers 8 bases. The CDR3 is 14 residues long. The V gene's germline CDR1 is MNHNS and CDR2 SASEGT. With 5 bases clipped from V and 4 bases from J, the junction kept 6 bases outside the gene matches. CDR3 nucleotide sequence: TGTGCCAGCAGTAGCAGGGACAGGTCCTATGGCTACACCTTC. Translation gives CASSSRDRSYGYTF.

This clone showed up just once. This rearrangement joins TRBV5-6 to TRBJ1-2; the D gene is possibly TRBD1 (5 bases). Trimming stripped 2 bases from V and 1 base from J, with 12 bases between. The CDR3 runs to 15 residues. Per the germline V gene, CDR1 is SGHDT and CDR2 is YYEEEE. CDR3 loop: CASSFRDRSNYGYTF. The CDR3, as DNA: TGTGCCAGCAGCTTCCGGGACCGAAGTAACTATGGCTACACCTTC.

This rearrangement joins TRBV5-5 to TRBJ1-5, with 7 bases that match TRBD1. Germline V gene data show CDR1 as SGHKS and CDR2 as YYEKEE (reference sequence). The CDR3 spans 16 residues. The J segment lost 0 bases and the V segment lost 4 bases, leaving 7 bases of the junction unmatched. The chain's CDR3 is CASSITGTVSNQPQHF. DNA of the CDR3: TGTGCCAGCAGCATCACCGGGACAGTTAGCAATCAGCCCCAGCATTTT.

The CDR3 loop reads CASSEYGSGGAFGELFF. The DNA for the CDR3 is TGTGCCAGCAGTGAATACGGGTCAGGGGGAGCATTCGGGGAGCTGTTTTTT. The rearrangement uses TRBV6-1 and TRBJ2-2, with TRBD1 identical over 7 bases. V dropped 2 bases and J dropped 7; count of bases not matched to a gene: 13. Germline loops: CDR1 MNHNS, CDR2 SASEGT. The CDR3 loop spans 17 amino acids.

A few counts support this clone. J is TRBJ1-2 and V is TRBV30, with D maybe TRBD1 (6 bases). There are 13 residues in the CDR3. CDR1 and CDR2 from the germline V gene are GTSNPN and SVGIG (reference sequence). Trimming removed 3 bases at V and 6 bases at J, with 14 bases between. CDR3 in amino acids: CAWRAGAGDGYTF. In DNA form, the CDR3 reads TGTGCCTGGAGAGCGGGGGCAGGCGATGGCTACACCTTC.

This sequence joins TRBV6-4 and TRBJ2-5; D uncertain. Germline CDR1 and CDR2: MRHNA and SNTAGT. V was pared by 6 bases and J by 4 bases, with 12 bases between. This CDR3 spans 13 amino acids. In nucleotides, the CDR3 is TGTGCCAGCAGAGCTCCTTCGTCAGAGACCCAGTACTTC. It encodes CASRAPSSETQYF.